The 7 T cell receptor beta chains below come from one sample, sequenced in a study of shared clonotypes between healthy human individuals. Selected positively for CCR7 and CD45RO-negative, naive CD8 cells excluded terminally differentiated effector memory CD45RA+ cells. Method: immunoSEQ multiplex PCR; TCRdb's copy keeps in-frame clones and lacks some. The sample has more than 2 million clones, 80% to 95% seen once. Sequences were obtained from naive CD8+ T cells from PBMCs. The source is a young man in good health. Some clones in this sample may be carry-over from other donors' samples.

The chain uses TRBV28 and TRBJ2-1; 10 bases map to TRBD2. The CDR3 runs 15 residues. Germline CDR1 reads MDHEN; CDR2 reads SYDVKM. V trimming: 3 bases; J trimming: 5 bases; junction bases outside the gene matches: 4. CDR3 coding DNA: TGTGCCAGCAGTTTTATAGCGGGAGGACACAATGAGCAGTTCTTC. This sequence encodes CASSFIAGGHNEQFF.

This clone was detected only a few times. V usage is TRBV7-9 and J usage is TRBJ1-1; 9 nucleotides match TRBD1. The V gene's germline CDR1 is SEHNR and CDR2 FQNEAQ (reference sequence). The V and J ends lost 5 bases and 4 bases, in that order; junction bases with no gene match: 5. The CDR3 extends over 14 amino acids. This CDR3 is CASSGRDRATEAFF. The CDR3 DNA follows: TGTGCCAGCAGCGGAAGGGACAGGGCCACTGAAGCTTTCTTT.

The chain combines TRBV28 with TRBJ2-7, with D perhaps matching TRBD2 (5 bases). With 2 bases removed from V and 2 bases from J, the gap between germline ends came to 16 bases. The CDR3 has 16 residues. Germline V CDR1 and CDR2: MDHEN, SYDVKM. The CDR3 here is CASSLGGRGITYEQYF. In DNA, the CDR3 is TGTGCCAGCAGTTTAGGTGGACGGGGAATAACCTACGAGCAGTACTTC.

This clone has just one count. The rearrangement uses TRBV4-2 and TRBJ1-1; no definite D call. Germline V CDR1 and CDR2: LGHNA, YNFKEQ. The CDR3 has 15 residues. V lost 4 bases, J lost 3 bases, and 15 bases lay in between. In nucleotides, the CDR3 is TGTGCCAGCAGCCCCGGTCCCATCGCGGACACTGAAGCTTTCTTT. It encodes CASSPGPIADTEAFF.

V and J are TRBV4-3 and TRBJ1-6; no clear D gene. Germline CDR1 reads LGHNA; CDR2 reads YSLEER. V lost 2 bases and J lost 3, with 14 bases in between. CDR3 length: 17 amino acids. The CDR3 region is CASSQLPGPSYNSPLHF. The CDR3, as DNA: TGCGCCAGCAGCCAACTTCCCGGGCCGAGCTATAATTCACCCCTCCACTTT.

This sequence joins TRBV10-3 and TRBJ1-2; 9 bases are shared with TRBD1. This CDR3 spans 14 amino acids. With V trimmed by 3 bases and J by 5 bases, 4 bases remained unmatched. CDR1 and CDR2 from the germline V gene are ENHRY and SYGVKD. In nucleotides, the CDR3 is TGTGCCATCAGTGACGGACAGGGGACGTATGGCTACACCTTC. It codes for CAISDGQGTYGYTF.

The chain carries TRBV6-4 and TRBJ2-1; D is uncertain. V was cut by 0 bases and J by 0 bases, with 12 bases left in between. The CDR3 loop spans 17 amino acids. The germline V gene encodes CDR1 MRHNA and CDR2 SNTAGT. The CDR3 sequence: CASSDSVYGSSYNEQFF. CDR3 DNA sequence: TGTGCCAGCAGTGACTCCGTCTACGGAAGCTCCTACAATGAGCAGTTCTTC.